This T cell receptor (beta chain) was recovered during a study of human T cells and chemical hapten exposure. TCRdb called the RACE reads again in MiXCR, with one record for every CDR3 protein. This sample has tens of thousands of distinct CDR3 sequences, with over 7.5% found just once. Trimming at V came to 5 bases and at J to 5 bases, leaving 2 bases not matched to a gene. Germline V gene sequence: CDR1 ENHRY, CDR2 SYGVKD. CDR3 length: 13 amino acids. Time point meaning: patch test 1, 2 weeks after DPC sensitization. The treatment: therapeutic diphenylcyclopropenone sensitization with weekly scalp DPC.

The clonotype originates from a woman aged 40 to 50 with alopecia areata. Some clones in this sample may be carry-over from other donors' samples. The gene calls are TRBV10-3 and TRBJ1-5, with TRBD1 identical over 8 bases. Sequencing used whole blood, obtained in connection with sensitization to the hapten diphenylcyclopropenone (DPC). Here the CDR3 DNA reads TGTGCCATCAGTCAGGACAGGGATCAGCCCCAGCATTTT. The encoded protein is CAISQDRDQPQHF.